In its sample, the clone carrying this TCR beta chain was seen many times. TCRdb passed the reads through MiXCR, listing each CDR3 protein once. This table holds fewer than 300,000 distinct CDR3 sequences, about a quarter found once. The data originate from a study of T cell repertoires in cytomegalovirus infection. This CDR3 has 11 residues. The V and J ends lost 6 bases and 3 bases respectively, with 6 bases between them. Germline loops: CDR1 MDHEN, CDR2 SYDVKM. This chain joins TRBV28 and TRBJ2-7; the D is unclear. This clonotype originated in a human donor in good health (CMV status not recorded). Some clones in this sample may be carry-over from other donors' samples. Input material: PBMCs. The CDR3 protein is CASSRSYEQYF. CDR3 bases: TGTGCCAGCAGCCGGAGCTACGAGCAGTACTTC.